This TCR beta chain was documented in a study of response to subunit inactivated influenza vaccine. General study findings and limits: Researchers suggested that each seasonal influenza vaccination recruits few new T cells.

As concerns this clonotype: What it binds is unknown.

Using its own MiXCR run on the RT-PCR reads, TCRdb lists one record per CDR3 protein. This table has a few hundred thousand distinct CDR3 sequences, roughly 22% appearing once. The CDR3 contains 14 residues. Germline loops: CDR1 DFQATT, CDR2 SNEGSKA (reference sequence). The ends were cut back, 0 bases at V and 6 bases at J, with 12 bases in the middle. The starting material was PBMCs from blood, obtained about 20 months after vaccination. This clonotype originated in a man in his fifties or sixties who received an inactivated influenza vaccine. This chain links TRBV20-1 with TRBJ1-5; D is possibly TRBD1 (6 bases). CDR3 sequence reads: CSARERGGSQPQHF. Here the CDR3 DNA reads TGCAGTGCTAGAGAGAGGGGGGGATCTCAGCCCCAGCATTTT.